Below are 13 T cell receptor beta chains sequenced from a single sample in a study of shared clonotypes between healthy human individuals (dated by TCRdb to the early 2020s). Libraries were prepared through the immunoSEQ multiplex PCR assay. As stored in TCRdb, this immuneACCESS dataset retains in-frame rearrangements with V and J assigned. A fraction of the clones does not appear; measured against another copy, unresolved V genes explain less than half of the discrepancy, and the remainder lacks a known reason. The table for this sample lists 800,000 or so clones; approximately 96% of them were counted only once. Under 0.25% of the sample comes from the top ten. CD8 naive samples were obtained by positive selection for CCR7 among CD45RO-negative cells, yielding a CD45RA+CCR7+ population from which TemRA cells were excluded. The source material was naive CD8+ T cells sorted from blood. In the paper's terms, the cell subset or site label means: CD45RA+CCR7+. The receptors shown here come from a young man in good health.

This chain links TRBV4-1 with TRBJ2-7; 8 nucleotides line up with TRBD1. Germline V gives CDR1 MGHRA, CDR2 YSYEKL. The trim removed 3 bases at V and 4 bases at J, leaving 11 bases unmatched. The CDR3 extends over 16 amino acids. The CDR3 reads CASSQAPRDRRYEQYF. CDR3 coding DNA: TGCGCCAGCAGCCAGGCTCCCCGGGACAGGCGATACGAGCAGTACTTC.

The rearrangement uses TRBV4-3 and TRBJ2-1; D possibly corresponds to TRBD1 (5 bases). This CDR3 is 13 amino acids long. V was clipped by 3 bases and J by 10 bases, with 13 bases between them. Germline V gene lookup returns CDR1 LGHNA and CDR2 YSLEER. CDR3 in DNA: TGCGCCAGCAGCCAGGCCAAGGGGCTCGAGCAGTTCTTC. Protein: CASSQAKGLEQFF.

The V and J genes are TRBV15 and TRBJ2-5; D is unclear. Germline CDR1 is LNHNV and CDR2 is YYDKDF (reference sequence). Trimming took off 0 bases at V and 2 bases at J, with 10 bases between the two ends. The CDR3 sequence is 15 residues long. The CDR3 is CATSRDITPQETQYF. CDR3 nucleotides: TGTGCCACCAGCAGAGATATTACACCGCAAGAGACCCAGTACTTC.

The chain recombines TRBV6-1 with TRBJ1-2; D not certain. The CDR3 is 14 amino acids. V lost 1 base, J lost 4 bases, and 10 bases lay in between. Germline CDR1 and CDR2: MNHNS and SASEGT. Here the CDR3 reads CASSEEFVVYGYTF. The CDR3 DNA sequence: TGTGCCAGCAGTGAAGAGTTCGTGGTCTATGGCTACACCTTC.

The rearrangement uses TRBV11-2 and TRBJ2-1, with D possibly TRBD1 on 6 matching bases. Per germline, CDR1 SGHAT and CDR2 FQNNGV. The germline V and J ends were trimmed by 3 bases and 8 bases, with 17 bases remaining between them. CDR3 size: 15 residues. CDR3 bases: TGTGCCAGCAGCTTTAGGCAGGGGTTCAGCGATGAGCAGTTCTTC. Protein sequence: CASSFRQGFSDEQFF.

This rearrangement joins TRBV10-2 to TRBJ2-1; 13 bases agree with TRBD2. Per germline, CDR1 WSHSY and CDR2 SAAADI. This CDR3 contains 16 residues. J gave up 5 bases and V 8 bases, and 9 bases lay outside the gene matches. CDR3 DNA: TGCGCCAGCGGCCTCACCGGACTAGCGGGAGACAATGAGCAGTTCTTC. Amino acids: CASGLTGLAGDNEQFF.

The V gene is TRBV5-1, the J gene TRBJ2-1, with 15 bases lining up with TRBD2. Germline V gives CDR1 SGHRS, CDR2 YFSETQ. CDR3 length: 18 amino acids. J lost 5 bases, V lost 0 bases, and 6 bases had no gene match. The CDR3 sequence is CASSLEGLAGGRHNEQFF. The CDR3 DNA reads TGCGCCAGCAGCTTGGAGGGACTAGCGGGAGGTAGACACAATGAGCAGTTCTTC.

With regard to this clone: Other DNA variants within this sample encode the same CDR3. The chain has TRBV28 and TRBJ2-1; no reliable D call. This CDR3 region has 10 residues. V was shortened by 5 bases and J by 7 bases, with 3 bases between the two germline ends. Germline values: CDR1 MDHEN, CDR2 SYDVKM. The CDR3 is CASSDNEQFF. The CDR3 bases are TGTGCCAGCAGTGATAATGAGCAGTTCTTC.

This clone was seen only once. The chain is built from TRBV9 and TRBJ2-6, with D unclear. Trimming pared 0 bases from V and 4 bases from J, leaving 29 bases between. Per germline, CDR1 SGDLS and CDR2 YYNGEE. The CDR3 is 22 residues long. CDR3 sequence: CASSVGQMTSPSHGPGANVLTF. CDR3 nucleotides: TGTGCCAGCAGCGTAGGGCAGATGACAAGCCCTTCCCACGGGCCAGGGGCCAACGTCCTGACTTTC.

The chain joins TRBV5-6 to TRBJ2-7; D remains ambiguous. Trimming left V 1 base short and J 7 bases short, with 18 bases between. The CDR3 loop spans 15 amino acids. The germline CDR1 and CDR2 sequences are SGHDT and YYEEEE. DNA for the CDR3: TGTGCCAGCAGCTTGATTTCCGGGCGGCGGCTTGAGCAGTACTTC. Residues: CASSLISGRRLEQYF.

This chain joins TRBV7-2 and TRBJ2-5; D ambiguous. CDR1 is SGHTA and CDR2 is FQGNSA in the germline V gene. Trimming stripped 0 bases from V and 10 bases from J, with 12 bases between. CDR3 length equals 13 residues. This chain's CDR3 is CASSLAASWDQYF. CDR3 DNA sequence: TGTGCCAGCAGCTTAGCTGCAAGTTGGGACCAGTACTTC.

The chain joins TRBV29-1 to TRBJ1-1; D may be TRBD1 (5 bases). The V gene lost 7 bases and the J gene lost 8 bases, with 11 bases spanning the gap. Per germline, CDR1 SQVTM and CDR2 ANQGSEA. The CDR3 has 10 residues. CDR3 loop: CSDDSPEAFF. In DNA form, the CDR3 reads TGCAGCGACGACAGTCCCGAAGCTTTCTTT.

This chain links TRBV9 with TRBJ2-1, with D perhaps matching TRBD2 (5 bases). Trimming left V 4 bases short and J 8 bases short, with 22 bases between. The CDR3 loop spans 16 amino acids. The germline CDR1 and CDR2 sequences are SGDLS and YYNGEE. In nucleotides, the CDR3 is TGTGCCAGCAGCAGTACGGGAACTACCGCGGACCATGAGCAGTTCTTC. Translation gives CASSSTGTTADHEQFF.